A selection of T cell receptor beta chains follows, all from one sample in a study of T cell responses to AZD1222 COVID-19 vaccine. This table comes from immunoSEQ multiplex PCR, and its TCRdb copy is limited to in-frame clones, with some not included. This table holds 100,000 to 150,000 clones, around 83% found once. The sequenced sample was peripheral blood, obtained on day 0 of AZD1222 vaccination. Receptor source: an adult in good health. CDR3s include the opening cysteine and the closing phenylalanine or tryptophan. D genes are given only for firm matches. The size of a clone is reported for some rows only, either as once, few or many, or as a class for expanded clones.

d_call	v_call	j_call	clone_size	cdr3_aa	cdr3_nt
.	TRBV21-1	TRBJ1-1	few	CASSKEGLNTEAFF	TGTGCCAGCAGCAAAGAGGGTTTGAACACTGAAGCTTTCTTT
.	TRBV15	TRBJ1-2	.	CATSRDLLETADYGYTF	TGTGCCACCAGCAGAGATCTGTTGGAAACTGCGGACTATGGCTACACCTTC
TRBD1	TRBV5-4	TRBJ1-6	once	CASSLPGQGLEPSPLHF	TGTGCCAGCAGCCTCCCGGGACAGGGGCTAGAACCGTCACCCCTCCACTTT
.	TRBV5-4	TRBJ2-3	.	CASSLLEGGDTQYF	TGTGCCAGCAGCTTACTAGAGGGGGGTGATACGCAGTATTTT
.	TRBV30	TRBJ2-1	.	CASPRAETREQFF	TGTGCCTCCCCCCGGGCCGAGACTAGGGAGCAGTTCTTC
.	TRBV6-5	TRBJ1-2	.	CASTPMGNNYGYTF	TGTGCCAGCACCCCGATGGGGAATAACTATGGCTACACCTTC
.	TRBV19	TRBJ1-3	.	CAVSSGNTIYF	TGTGCCGTTAGCTCTGGAAACACCATATATTTT
TRBD1	TRBV7-3	TRBJ2-1	once	CASSPAGGGEQFF	TGTGCCAGCAGCCCCGCAGGGGGTGGTGAGCAGTTCTTC
.	TRBV28	TRBJ1-2	once	CASTGNGYTF	TGTGCCAGCACAGGGAACGGCTACACCTTC
.	TRBV10-3	TRBJ1-3	once	CAIAGTGNTIYF	TGTGCCATCGCAGGGACTGGAAACACCATATATTTT
.	TRBV7-7	TRBJ2-7	.	CASSLGPPGVYEQYF	TGTGCCAGCAGCTTAGGGCCGCCGGGGGTCTACGAGCAGTACTTC
.	TRBV9	TRBJ2-1	once	CASSVTSSYNEQFF	TGTGCCAGCAGCGTGACTAGCTCCTACAATGAGCAGTTCTTC
.	TRBV9	TRBJ1-1	once	CASSAKAANTEAFF	TGTGCCAGCAGCGCCAAGGCTGCGAACACTGAAGCTTTCTTT
TRBD1	TRBV24-1	TRBJ1-1	.	CATRTGETNTEAFF	TGTGCCACCAGGACAGGGGAAACGAACACTGAAGCTTTCTTT
.	TRBV4-1	TRBJ2-3	.	CASSQVSLTDTQYF	TGCGCCAGCAGCCAAGTATCTCTCACAGATACGCAGTATTTT
.	TRBV12-3/TRBV12-4	TRBJ2-3	.	CASRLSFADTQYF	TGTGCCAGCAGACTTTCCTTTGCAGATACGCAGTATTTT
.	TRBV2	TRBJ1-5	.	CASSGGTNQPQHF	TGTGCCAGCAGTGGCGGCACGAACCAGCCCCAGCATTTT
.	TRBV10-3	TRBJ2-7	.	CAISERTAGYEQYF	TGTGCCATCAGTGAAAGGACGGCGGGCTACGAGCAGTACTTC
TRBD1	TRBV29-1	TRBJ1-1	.	CSADRGFTEAFF	TGCAGCGCGGACAGGGGGTTCACTGAAGCTTTCTTT
.	TRBV5-5	TRBJ1-2	.	CASSLYDGQGYTF	TGTGCCAGCAGCTTGTATGATGGTCAGGGCTACACCTTC
TRBD1	TRBV24-1	TRBJ1-2	.	CATSTGQGTYYGYTF	TGTGCCACCAGTACGGGACAGGGGACATACTATGGCTACACCTTC
.	TRBV7-2	TRBJ1-2	.	CASSLATGANYGYTF	TGTGCCAGCAGCTTAGCGACAGGAGCTAACTATGGCTACACCTTC
.	TRBV7-2	TRBJ2-7	.	CASSLRRGGSHEQYF	TGTGCCAGCAGTCTCAGAAGGGGGGGGAGCCACGAGCAGTACTTC
.	TRBV7-8	TRBJ1-5	.	CASSLEMWGGGNQPQHF	TGTGCCAGCAGCTTAGAAATGTGGGGCGGCGGGAATCAGCCCCAGCATTTT
TRBD2	TRBV5-3	TRBJ2-1	few	CARGGSSYNEQFF	TGTGCCCGGGGGGGAAGCTCCTACAATGAGCAGTTCTTC
TRBD2	TRBV7-2	TRBJ2-1	.	CASSLRLAGVNEQFF	TGTGCCAGCAGCTTAAGGCTAGCGGGGGTCAATGAGCAGTTCTTC
.	TRBV7-3	TRBJ2-1	.	CASSGGLGFNEQFF	TGTGCCAGCAGCGGCGGACTGGGTTTTAATGAGCAGTTCTTC
TRBD1	TRBV19	TRBJ1-2	few	CASSPRGTGLRNTF	TGTGCCAGTAGTCCCCGCGGGACAGGCCTTCGAAACACCTTC
.	TRBV4-1	TRBJ1-5	.	CASSQSGPQLYQPQHF	TGCGCCAGCAGCCAGTCCGGGCCTCAGCTCTATCAGCCCCAGCATTTT
TRBD2	TRBV29-1	TRBJ2-1	.	CSVEFLPAGGGNEQFF	TGCAGCGTTGAATTCCTTCCCGCGGGAGGTGGGAATGAGCAGTTCTTC
TRBD1	TRBV11-3	TRBJ2-7	.	CASSPRTGHYEQYF	TGTGCCAGCAGTCCCAGGACAGGGCACTACGAGCAGTACTTC
.	TRBV3-1/TRBV3-2	TRBJ2-2	.	CASSLNTGELFF	TGTGCCAGCAGCCTGAACACCGGGGAGCTGTTTTTT
TRBD2	TRBV5-1	TRBJ2-1	once	CASSGGLPYNEQFF	TGCGCCAGCAGCGGGGGACTACCTTACAATGAGCAGTTCTTC
TRBD1	TRBV18	TRBJ1-2	.	CASSLGTERGYTF	TGTGCCAGCTCACTAGGGACAGAAAGGGGCTACACCTTC
.	TRBV28	TRBJ1-1	.	CASSLWGAEAFF	TGTGCCAGCAGTTTGTGGGGGGCTGAAGCTTTCTTT
.	TRBV5-6	TRBJ2-2	.	CASSPTRTNTGELFF	TGTGCCAGCAGCCCGACACGTACGAACACCGGGGAGCTGTTTTTT
.	TRBV3-1/TRBV3-2	TRBJ1-1	.	CASSPHDRNTEAFF	TGTGCCAGCAGCCCCCATGACAGGAACACTGAAGCTTTCTTT
.	TRBV30	TRBJ2-5	.	CAWSLGGKTGNQYF	TGTGCCTGGAGCCTAGGGGGAAAAACAGGGAACCAGTACTTC
.	TRBV27	TRBJ1-5	.	CASSLLASNQPQHF	TGTGCCAGCAGTTTATTGGCCAGCAATCAGCCCCAGCATTTT
.	TRBV5-4	TRBJ2-7	few	CASSDSMSYEQYF	TGTGCCAGCTCGGACAGTATGTCCTACGAGCAGTACTTC
TRBD1	TRBV6-5	TRBJ1-5	.	CASSPGTGRQPQHF	TGTGCCAGCAGTCCCGGGACAGGGCGACAGCCCCAGCATTTT
.	TRBV29-1	TRBJ2-7	.	CSVGQNPYEQYF	TGCAGCGTTGGGCAGAATCCCTACGAGCAGTACTTC
.	TRBV10-2	TRBJ2-5	many	CASSETTGHLGETQYF	TGCGCCAGCAGTGAGACAACGGGACACCTGGGAGAGACCCAGTACTTC
.	TRBV4-3	TRBJ2-7	.	CASSQDRRTYEQYF	TGCGCCAGCAGCCAAGATCGGCGGACCTACGAGCAGTACTTC
.	TRBV6-2/TRBV6-3	TRBJ1-2	.	CASSVTRDAGYTF	TGTGCCAGCAGTGTGACTCGGGACGCGGGCTACACCTTC
TRBD1	TRBV28	TRBJ1-2	.	CASSVDRYYGYTF	TGTGCCAGCAGTGTGGACAGGTACTATGGCTACACCTTC
.	TRBV6-5	TRBJ1-4	.	CASSPRSNEKLFF	TGTGCCAGCAGTCCCCGTAGTAATGAAAAACTGTTTTTT
.	TRBV2	TRBJ1-1	.	CASSELVNTEAFF	TGTGCCAGCAGTGAATTGGTTAACACTGAAGCTTTCTTT
TRBD2	TRBV2	TRBJ2-1	.	CASPSGVEQFF	TGTGCCAGCCCTAGCGGGGTTGAGCAGTTCTTC
TRBD2	TRBV7-2	TRBJ2-3	.	CASSLEGLAGVSTDTQYF	TGTGCCAGCAGCTTAGAAGGACTAGCGGGGGTGTCCACAGATACGCAGTATTTT
.	TRBV7-3	TRBJ2-1	.	CASSEFRGLDNEQFF	TGTGCCAGCAGCGAGTTTAGGGGCCTGGACAATGAGCAGTTCTTC
.	TRBV28	TRBJ1-2	.	CASRIQGAVDYGYTF	TGTGCCAGCAGGATACAGGGTGCCGTTGACTATGGCTACACCTTC
.	TRBV7-2	TRBJ1-6	.	CASSLWQINSPLHF	TGTGCCAGCAGCTTATGGCAAATTAATTCACCCCTCCACTTT
.	TRBV28	TRBJ2-2	.	CASSILATGENTGELFF	TGTGCCAGCAGTATACTAGCAACCGGGGAGAACACCGGGGAGCTGTTTTTT
.	TRBV9	TRBJ2-5	.	CASSLKPRETQYF	TGTGCCAGCAGCCTAAAGCCCCGGGAGACCCAGTACTTC
TRBD1	TRBV6-5	TRBJ2-7	.	CASSPTGDEQYF	TGTGCCAGCAGCCCCACAGGGGACGAGCAGTACTTC
TRBD1	TRBV5-3	TRBJ1-3	.	CARSWGLAPRDRGLHHSGNTIYF	TGTGCCAGAAGCTGGGGACTCGCGCCCCGGGACAGGGGCCTCCACCACTCTGGAAACACCATATATTTT
.	TRBV7-9	TRBJ2-7	.	CASSLQGSSYEQYF	TGTGCCAGCAGCTTACAGGGGAGCTCCTACGAGCAGTACTTC
.	TRBV11-2	TRBJ2-7	.	CASSPTNSYEQYF	TGTGCCAGCAGCCCCACTAACTCCTACGAGCAGTACTTC